This TCR beta chain comes out of a study of control samples from healthy donors and cancer patients. V lost 0 bases to trimming and J lost 1 base; unmatched junction nucleotides: 3. Germline CDR1 reads LGHNA; CDR2 reads YSLEER. This CDR3 contains 16 residues. Note on this clone: The same CDR3 arises from other DNA sequences in this sample as well.

Repertoires were generated with immunoSEQ multiplex PCR, while TCRdb's copy carries only in-frame clones and drops some. The sample lists around 72,000 clones, roughly 82% occurring once. This clonotype originated in a man aged 50-59 years in good health. The chain has TRBV4-3 and TRBJ2-7; 10 bases match TRBD2. Sequenced input: blood. CDR3 sequence reads: CASSQEASGSSYEQYF. The CDR3 DNA follows: TGCGCCAGCAGCCAAGAGGCTAGCGGGAGTTCCTACGAGCAGTACTTC.